What follows are 22 T cell receptor beta chains derived from one specimen sequenced in a study of T-cell reconstitution after alpha-beta-depleted transplantation in children (TCRdb year 2016). In the paper's terms, the treatment or condition label means: allogeneic hematopoietic cell transplantation with graft depleted of TCRalphabeta T cells and CD19 B cells. Receptors were amplified or captured by PCR. Reads for this sample came from an Illumina HiSeq 2500. Molecular barcoding was employed in the preparation of TCR libraries, with unique molecular identifiers being used to normalize TCRbeta repertoire quantification. TCRdb reprocessing: public reads trimmed at Q25 with fastp, clones called with MiXCR, in-frame beta chains kept. Rows matching on CDR3 protein sequence are summarized as one entry with the most common DNA and genes. For this sample there are hundreds of thousands of distinct CDR3 sequences; less than 9% appear just once. Jointly, the top ten make up roughly 5.8% of the sample.

This specimen was PBMCs, mostly from graft donor cells, taken 180 days after TCRalphabeta/CD19-depleted stem cell transplant. Receptors were obtained from a male patient between 5 and 17 years old who had a stem cell transplant for acute lymphoblastic leukemia, so the T cells may come from the graft donor.

Only a few counts were recorded for this clonotype. The J gene is TRBJ1-2, the V gene TRBV10-2; no definite D call. Germline CDR1 reads WSHSY; CDR2 reads SAAADI. The CDR3 spans 16 residues. V lost 2 bases and J 7 bases, leaving 20 bases between the germline ends. The CDR3 DNA sequence: TGCGCCAGCAGTGAGCCCCTCACGGAGGCTCTATTTGGCTACACCTTC. Encoded protein: CASSEPLTEALFGYTF.

This clonotype was seen ten or more times. The V call is TRBV5-4, the J call TRBJ2-2; 10 bases fit TRBD2. Germline V CDR1 and CDR2: SGHNT, YYREEE (reference sequence). The CDR3 contains 20 residues. J was trimmed by 0 bases and V by 0 bases; bases with no gene match: 11. The CDR3 loop is CASSLVRAGGPRTNTGELFF. Here the CDR3 DNA reads TGTGCCAGCAGCTTGGTCCGAGCGGGAGGGCCCCGGACGAACACCGGGGAGCTGTTTTTT.

Comment on this clonotype: The junction departs from germline at one end; a sequencing error may be responsible. The chain is built from TRBV20-1 and TRBJ1-5; 8 bases are shared with TRBD1. Germline assignment: CDR1 DFQATT and CDR2 SNEGSKA (reference sequence). The CDR3 loop spans 13 amino acids. The CDR3, as DNA: TGCAGTGGTAGAGACAGGGGAGGTCAGCCCCAGCATTTT. Protein: CSGRDRGGQPQHF.

Note on this clonotype: Just one base apart from a much larger clone, this may be a read error. V is TRBV12-5 and J is TRBJ1-4; D call uncertain. V was clipped by 6 bases and J by 10 bases, with 15 bases between them. The V gene's germline CDR1 is LGHNT and CDR2 FRNRAP. CDR3 length: 13 residues. CDR3 DNA: TGTGCTAGTGGGTCCGGGATCATTGGAAAACTGTTTTTT. This encodes CASGSGIIGKLFF.

This clonotype occurred many times. The chain has TRBV10-3 and TRBJ2-3, with a tentative D call TRBD2 (5 bases). The CDR3 runs 12 residues. The germline gives CDR1 ENHRY, CDR2 SYGVKD. With 5 bases removed from V and 6 bases from J, the gap between germline ends came to 9 bases. CDR3 bases: TGTGCCATCAGTCAACTAGAGGATACGCAGTATTTT. Amino acids: CAISQLEDTQYF.

This clonotype was recorded many times. This chain connects TRBV7-6 to TRBJ2-3; possibly TRBD1 for D (6 bases). The CDR3 is 11 residues long. Per germline, CDR1 SGHVS and CDR2 FNYEAQ. Trimming removed 5 bases from V and 8 bases from J, with 8 bases in between. The CDR3 spells CASSLGATQYF. The CDR3 DNA follows: TGTGCCAGCAGCCTGGGGGCTACGCAGTATTTT.

This clonotype was counted at least ten times. The chain combines TRBV6-5 with TRBJ2-2, with TRBD1 matching over 9 bases. Germline assignment: CDR1 MNHEY and CDR2 SVGAGI. V trimming: 0 bases; J trimming: 3 bases; junction bases outside the gene matches: 5. This CDR3 is 17 amino acids long. The CDR3 nucleotides read TGTGCCAGCAGTTACTCTAGGACAGGGGTTGACACCGGGGAGCTGTTTTTT. Protein sequence: CASSYSRTGVDTGELFF.

This clonotype has at least ten counts. The rearrangement uses TRBV19 and TRBJ1-5; 9 bases line up with TRBD1. The length of the CDR3 is 16 residues. Germline V gene sequence: CDR1 LNHDA, CDR2 SQIVND (reference sequence). Trimming cost V 5 bases and J 4 bases; bases outside gene matches: 9. CDR3 nucleotide sequence: TGTGCCAGTAGTTCCTCCGGGACAGGGATTAATCAGCCCCAGCATTTT. As protein: CASSSSGTGINQPQHF.

This clonotype has a count of ten or more. V usage is TRBV28 and J usage is TRBJ1-1, with a tentative D call TRBD1 (5 bases). The V and J ends lost 8 bases and 0 bases respectively, with 16 bases between them. CDR1 and CDR2 (germline): MDHEN, SYDVKM. This CDR3 is 15 amino acids long. CDR3 protein: CASVPRGTMNTEAFF. Here the CDR3 DNA reads TGTGCCAGCGTTCCAAGGGGAACCATGAACACTGAAGCTTTCTTT.

This clonotype has a count of ten or more. The genes are TRBV7-9 and TRBJ1-1; 7 bases match TRBD1. CDR3 length equals 14 residues. Germline trimming cut 9 bases from V and 3 bases from J; bases unmatched to any gene: 10. Germline loops: CDR1 SEHNR, CDR2 FQNEAQ (reference sequence). The CDR3 nucleotides are TGTGCCAGTCTATTAGGGGGCGAGGACACTGAAGCTTTCTTT. Its translation is CASLLGGEDTEAFF.

Many counts were recorded for this clonotype. The gene calls are TRBV6-5 and TRBJ2-3, with 12 positions matching TRBD2. Germline values: CDR1 MNHEY, CDR2 SVGAGI. Losses at the gene ends were 6 bases for V and 4 bases for J; bases not matched to a gene: 8. The CDR3 loop spans 16 amino acids. The CDR3 DNA reads as TGTGCCAGCAGCTCTACTAGCGGGAGGATTGCAGATACGCAGTATTTT. This translates into CASSSTSGRIADTQYF.

This clonotype was counted ten times or more. The rearrangement joins TRBV5-1 to TRBJ2-1; D possibly corresponds to TRBD2 (6 bases). CDR1 is SGHRS and CDR2 is YFSETQ in the germline V gene. The V end lost 0 bases, the J end lost 2 bases, and 12 bases lay between the germline ends. The CDR3 covers 16 residues. CDR3 in DNA: TGCGCCAGCAGCTTGGAGGCAGGGAGGACCTACAATGAGCAGTTCTTC. This sequence encodes CASSLEAGRTYNEQFF.

This clonotype was seen ten or more times. The V and J genes are TRBV13 and TRBJ2-1; D gene unclear. Germline CDR1 and CDR2: PRHDT and FYEKMQ (reference sequence). The CDR3 totals 14 residues. Trimming cost V 1 base and J 4 bases, with 8 bases left between them. CDR3 bases: TGTGCCAGCAGCTTAGACCCTCTATACAATGAGCAGTTCTTC. This sequence encodes CASSLDPLYNEQFF.

In its sample, this clonotype was seen many times. V and J are TRBV28 and TRBJ1-3; D possibly corresponds to TRBD1 (5 bases). The CDR3 has 16 residues. Germline assignment: CDR1 MDHEN and CDR2 SYDVKM. V was cut by 5 bases and J by 0 bases, with 14 bases left in between. The CDR3 here is CASSLQGGSSGNTIYF. The CDR3 region has the DNA TGTGCCAGCAGTCTTCAGGGTGGCAGCTCTGGAAACACCATATATTTT.

This clonotype was seen more than once but under ten times. V usage is TRBV5-5 and J usage is TRBJ1-5; D gene ambiguous. V lost 3 bases and J 7 bases, leaving 11 bases between the germline ends. This CDR3 comprises 13 residues. Germline V gene sequence: CDR1 SGHKS, CDR2 YYEKEE (reference sequence). The CDR3 reads CASSSTDRQPQHF. The DNA for the CDR3 is TGTGCCAGCAGCTCGACGGACCGGCAGCCCCAGCATTTT. The variable domain in full, completed from reference TRBV5-5 and TRBJ1-5, reads DAGVTQSPTHLIKTRGQQVTLRCSPISGHKSVSWYQQVLGQGPQFIFQYYEKEERGRGNFPDRFSARQFPNYSSELNVNALLLGDSALYLCASSSTDRQPQHFGDGTRLSIL.

Ten or more counts support this clonotype. J is TRBJ2-7 and V is TRBV11-2, with TRBD2 as a possible D gene (6 bases). There are 15 residues in the CDR3. V was pared by 1 base and J by 0 bases, with 10 bases between. Germline values: CDR1 SGHAT, CDR2 FQNNGV. CDR3 sequence (DNA): TGTGCCAGCAGCTTAGGAATAGCGGTCTCCTACGAGCAGTACTTC. Translating gives CASSLGIAVSYEQYF. Using reference TRBV11-2 and TRBJ2-7 for the parts outside the CDR3, the full variable domain is EAGVAQSPRYKIIEKRQSVAFWCNPISGHATLYWYQQILGQGPKLLIQFQNNGVVDDSQLPKDRFSAERLKGVDSTLKIQPAKLEDSAVYLCASSLGIAVSYEQYFGPGTRLTVT.

This clonotype was counted at least ten times. V usage is TRBV29-1 and J usage is TRBJ2-5; D unresolved. The CDR3 has 13 residues. V lost 3 bases and J lost 1, with 9 bases in between. CDR1 is SQVTM and CDR2 is ANQGSEA in the germline V gene. This CDR3 reads CSVDSATQETQYF. CDR3 in DNA: TGCAGCGTTGATAGTGCAACCCAAGAGACCCAGTACTTC.

This clonotype was observed many times. The V gene is TRBV5-1, the J gene TRBJ1-2, with 9 bases identical to TRBD1. With V trimmed by 3 bases and J by 3 bases, 9 bases remained unmatched. This CDR3 has 16 amino acids. CDR1 is SGHRS, CDR2 YFSETQ, per germline. The CDR3 nucleotides are TGCGCCAGCAGCTCGAATCCACAGGGGGCGGACTATGGCTACACCTTC. Protein product: CASSSNPQGADYGYTF.

As to this clonotype: A read error may be the cause here, since a much bigger clone is one base away. The chain uses TRBV7-9 and TRBJ1-2; a weak D match, TRBD1 (5 bases). The CDR3 extends over 15 amino acids. Germline lookup yields CDR1 SEHNR and CDR2 FQNEAQ (reference sequence). V was cut by 4 bases and J by 4 bases, with 16 bases left in between. The CDR3 region is CASSSGADSLYGYTF. The CDR3 DNA reads TGTGCCAGCAGCTCCGGGGCGGATTCGCTCTATGGCTACACCTTC. Together with reference TRBV7-9 and TRBJ1-2, the CDR3 gives the full variable domain: DTGVSQNPRHKITKRGQNVTFRCDPISEHNRLYWYRQTLGQGPEFLTYFQNEAQLEKSRLLSDRFSAERPKGSFSTLEIQRTEQGDSAMYLCASSSGADSLYGYTFGSGTRLTVV.

This clonotype was detected ten times or more. The V and J genes are TRBV6-5 and TRBJ2-2; TRBD2 agrees at 12 bases. With 1 base clipped from V and 5 bases from J, the junction kept 2 bases outside the gene matches. From germline, CDR1 is MNHEY and CDR2 SVGAGI. The CDR3 consists of 16 residues. The CDR3 DNA reads as TGTGCCAGCAGTTACTATGGGACTAGCGGGACCGGGGAGCTGTTTTTT. Protein sequence: CASSYYGTSGTGELFF.

In this sample, this clonotype turned up many times. This sequence joins TRBV29-1 and TRBJ2-1; 12 bases are shared with TRBD2. CDR1 and CDR2 (germline): SQVTM, ANQGSEA. The CDR3 spans 16 residues. The J segment lost 1 base and the V segment lost 3 bases, leaving 4 bases of the junction unmatched. DNA for the CDR3: TGCAGCGTTGAGTCTAGCGGGGGGGTGTCCTACAATGAGCAGTTCTTC. Translated: CSVESSGGVSYNEQFF.

This clonotype occurred a few times. The chain is built from TRBV20-1 and TRBJ2-6; D unclear. CDR1 is DFQATT and CDR2 is SNEGSKA in the germline V gene (reference sequence). V was clipped by 1 base and J by 0 bases, with 22 bases between them. The CDR3 consists of 20 residues. The CDR3, as DNA: TGCAGTGCTAGAGGGCAAAGGGTTCGGCCCGGCGGCTCTGGGGCCAACGTCCTGACTTTC. Protein: CSARGQRVRPGGSGANVLTF.